This entry lists 28 T cell receptor beta chains sequenced from one sample in a study of T cells of healthy individuals. Via MiXCR, TCRdb re-called the 5' RACE reads, giving one row per CDR3 protein. The sample has about 40,000 distinct CDR3 sequences; 4% to 5% are singletons. These receptors all stem from a human donor in good health.

This clonotype turned up a few times. The chain combines TRBV6-6 with TRBJ2-3; no clear D. There are 12 residues in the CDR3. V shed 7 bases and J shed 1 base, with 6 bases lying between them. Germline CDR1 and CDR2: MNHNY and SVGAGI (reference sequence). CDR3 nucleotides: TGTGCCAGCACTGGAGGCACAGATACGCAGTATTTT. Translating it yields CASTGGTDTQYF.

This clonotype was recorded at least ten times. The chain links TRBV18 to TRBJ1-1; D might be TRBD1 (5 bases). This CDR3 comprises 13 residues. Germline V gene data show CDR1 as KGHSH and CDR2 as LQKENI. Trimming took 4 bases from V and 7 from J, leaving 13 bases between them. CDR3 amino acids: CASSLGGAGEAFF. CDR3 nucleotides: TGTGCCAGCTCACTCGGCGGGGCCGGTGAAGCTTTCTTT.

J is TRBJ2-6 and V is TRBV5-8; perhaps D is TRBD1 or TRBD2 (5 bases each). This CDR3 region has 17 residues. V was trimmed by 5 bases and J by 0 bases, leaving 15 bases between them. CDR1 is SGHTS and CDR2 is YDEGEE in the germline V gene. DNA for the CDR3: TGTGCCAGCAGACTGGTGGGGGACCTCTCTGGGGCCAACGTCCTGACTTTC. Its protein product is CASRLVGDLSGANVLTF.

The chain carries TRBV7-2 and TRBJ2-1; 13 bases are shared with TRBD2. This CDR3 spans 16 amino acids. Unmatched junction bases numbered 5, after V lost 5 bases and J lost 4 bases. CDR1 is SGHTA, CDR2 FQGNSA, per germline. CDR3 amino acids: CASSRTSGSSYNEQFF. The CDR3 nucleotides are TGTGCCAGCAGCCGGACTAGCGGGAGTAGTTACAATGAGCAGTTCTTC.

This clonotype was seen repeatedly, ten times or more. This chain uses TRBV7-2 with TRBJ2-3, with 10 bases identical to TRBD2. The CDR3 is made up of 17 amino acids. In germline, CDR1 is SGHTA, CDR2 FQGNSA. Trimming cost V 6 bases and J 5 bases; bases outside gene matches: 14. The CDR3 is CASSPVLAGATGDTQYF. CDR3 nucleotide sequence: TGTGCCAGCAGTCCGGTGCTAGCGGGAGCCACCGGAGATACGCAGTATTTT. The full variable domain, in which reference TRBV7-2 and TRBJ2-3 provide the parts outside the CDR3, is GAGVSQSPSNKVTEKGKDVELRCDPISGHTALYWYRQSLGQGLEFLIYFQGNSAPDKSGLPSDRFSAERTGGSVSTLTIQRTQQEDSAVYLCASSPVLAGATGDTQYFGPGTRLTVL.

This clonotype was found a few times. The chain uses TRBV7-9 and TRBJ1-4, with 8 nucleotides matching TRBD1. CDR1 is SEHNR, CDR2 FQNEAQ, per germline (reference sequence). This CDR3 spans 17 amino acids. Trimming cost V 5 bases and J 3 bases; bases outside gene matches: 11. The CDR3 loop reads CASSPGQGVAANEKLFF. The CDR3 DNA reads as TGTGCCAGCAGCCCCGGACAGGGTGTCGCGGCTAATGAAAAACTGTTTTTT.

Many counts were recorded for this clonotype. This chain joins TRBV20-1 and TRBJ1-5; D might be TRBD1 (6 bases). The CDR3 loop spans 17 amino acids. Trimming left V 1 base short and J 5 bases short, with 21 bases between. CDR1 and CDR2 (germline): DFQATT, SNEGSKA (reference sequence). This CDR3 reads CSARALNQGRVDQPQHF. The CDR3 coding sequence is TGCAGTGCTAGAGCGCTAAACCAGGGGAGAGTTGATCAGCCCCAGCATTTT.

This chain joins TRBV7-6 and TRBJ1-6; unclear D gene. The germline gives CDR1 SGHVS, CDR2 FNYEAQ. The CDR3 loop spans 14 amino acids. V lost 3 bases and J 4 bases, leaving 7 bases between the germline ends. The CDR3 DNA is TGTGCCAGCAGCTTGGACGGATATAATTCACCCCTCCACTTT. Protein: CASSLDGYNSPLHF.

This clonotype was counted many times. V gene TRBV30 combines with J gene TRBJ1-1; D uncertain. Germline CDR1 is GTSNPN and CDR2 is SVGIG (reference sequence). Trimming took 4 bases from V and 1 from J, leaving 7 bases between them. This CDR3 contains 12 residues. The CDR3 protein is CAWKRENTEAFF. DNA of the CDR3: TGTGCCTGGAAGAGGGAGAACACTGAAGCTTTCTTT.

There are many counts of this clonotype. The V call is TRBV12-3 or TRBV12-4, the J call TRBJ2-7; D is unresolved. V was shortened by 4 bases and J by 6 bases, with 13 bases between the two germline ends. The CDR3 loop spans 13 amino acids. The CDR3 protein is CASSSATSSEQYF. The CDR3 DNA is TGTGCCAGCAGTTCCGCGACCTCTTCCGAGCAGTACTTC.

This clonotype was recorded many times. The chain is built from TRBV20-1 and TRBJ2-4, with 15 nucleotides matching TRBD2. Germline V gives CDR1 DFQATT, CDR2 SNEGSKA (reference sequence). CDR3 size: 18 residues. V lost 3 bases and J lost 3; bases outside the gene matches: 9. The CDR3 loop reads CSARSPGLAGGSKNIQYF. CDR3 DNA sequence: TGCAGTGCTAGGAGTCCGGGACTAGCGGGAGGAAGCAAAAACATTCAGTACTTC.

This clonotype was picked up many times. V usage is TRBV12-3 or TRBV12-4 and J usage is TRBJ1-1, with TRBD1 identical over 7 bases. The CDR3 consists of 14 residues. Trimming at V came to 7 bases and at J to 3 bases, leaving 8 bases not matched to a gene. CDR3 amino acids: CASTRQGMDTEAFF. CDR3 nucleotides: TGTGCCAGCACCCGACAGGGAATGGACACTGAAGCTTTCTTT.

The V and J genes are TRBV3-1 and TRBJ2-1, with 7 bases identical to TRBD1. The CDR3 runs 11 residues. The V segment lost 1 base and the J segment 12 bases; nucleotides outside the gene matches: 0. Germline CDR1 is LGHDT and CDR2 is YNNKEL (reference sequence). The CDR3 DNA reads TGTGCCAGCAGCCAAGGGACAGGGCAGTTCTTC. This encodes CASSQGTGQFF.

This clonotype was seen ten or more times. The chain couples TRBV20-1 to TRBJ2-7, with 9 bases fitting TRBD1. CDR3 length equals 14 residues. Germline V gene sequence: CDR1 DFQATT, CDR2 SNEGSKA (reference sequence). V was pared by 6 bases and J by 5 bases, with 11 bases of the junction left unmatched. CDR3 sequence reads: CSAPGMGQGNEQYF. The CDR3 nucleotides read TGCAGTGCCCCAGGAATGGGACAGGGCAACGAGCAGTACTTC.

This clonotype has a count of ten or more. V usage is TRBV6-1 and J usage is TRBJ2-7; TRBD2 matches at 10 bases. Germline V gene data show CDR1 as MNHNS and CDR2 as SASEGT. The J segment lost 2 bases and the V segment lost 2 bases, leaving 3 bases of the junction unmatched. The length of the CDR3 is 15 residues. In nucleotides, the CDR3 is TGTGCCAGCAGTGAATCGCTAGCGGGAGCCTACGAGCAGTACTTC. It is translated as CASSESLAGAYEQYF.

This clonotype showed up many times. The rearrangement joins TRBV5-4 to TRBJ1-2, with a weak D call TRBD1 (5 bases). The CDR3 spans 13 residues. V shed 4 bases and J shed 5 bases, with 12 bases lying between them. Germline V gene lookup returns CDR1 SGHNT and CDR2 YYREEE (reference sequence). CDR3 coding DNA: TGTGCCAGCAGCCCTAAGGCAGGGTATGGCTACACCTTC. This gives the protein CASSPKAGYGYTF.

Within the sample, this clonotype is medium-sized. The rearrangement joins TRBV6-5 to TRBJ2-3; D remains ambiguous. The CDR3 spans 14 residues. V lost 2 bases to trimming and J lost 5 bases, with 11 bases between them. In germline, CDR1 is MNHEY, CDR2 SVGAGI. CDR3 DNA: TGTGCCAGCAGTTACCACCCCCCGGGAGATACGCAGTATTTT. Translated: CASSYHPPGDTQYF.

This clonotype was detected only a few times. The rearrangement uses TRBV3-1 and TRBJ2-1, with D perhaps TRBD1 (6 bases). The CDR3 is made up of 15 amino acids. V shed 1 base and J shed 0 bases, with 7 bases lying between them. CDR1 is LGHDT, CDR2 YNNKEL, per germline (reference sequence). The CDR3 here is CASSQGGPSYNEQFF. The DNA of the CDR3 is TGTGCCAGCAGCCAAGGGGGGCCCTCCTACAATGAGCAGTTCTTC.

This clonotype showed up many times. The V and J genes are TRBV15 and TRBJ2-6; D is uncertain. The CDR3 is 16 amino acids. Per germline, CDR1 LNHNV and CDR2 YYDKDF (reference sequence). Trimming cost V 5 bases and J 1 base, with 12 bases left between them. CDR3 sequence reads: CATSDRDFSGANVLTF. In nucleotides, the CDR3 is TGTGCCACCAGCGATCGCGACTTTTCTGGGGCCAACGTCCTGACTTTC.

The chain couples TRBV2 to TRBJ2-7; 9 bases map to TRBD1. Germline CDR1 reads SNHLY; CDR2 reads FYNNEI. V gave up 8 bases and J gave up 3 bases; unmatched junction bases: 5. The CDR3 contains 13 residues. The chain's CDR3 is CASYWGQGYEQYF. As DNA, the CDR3 is TGTGCCAGCTACTGGGGACAGGGCTACGAGCAGTACTTC.

This clonotype appeared many times. The genes are TRBV4-1 and TRBJ2-1; D may be TRBD2 (5 bases). Trimming stripped 1 base from V and 5 bases from J, with 15 bases between. Germline values: CDR1 MGHRA, CDR2 YSYEKL. This CDR3 spans 16 amino acids. As DNA, the CDR3 is TGCGCCAGCAGCCAAGGAGGGCTAACTACTGACAATGAGCAGTTCTTC. As protein: CASSQGGLTTDNEQFF.

The chain carries TRBV11-2 and TRBJ2-3; 11 positions match TRBD2. The CDR3 runs 17 residues. J was trimmed by 2 bases and V by 4 bases; bases with no gene match: 8. Germline V lookup: CDR1 SGHAT, CDR2 FQNNGV. The DNA for the CDR3 is TGTGCCAGCAGCTCGTTTAGCGGGAGGGCCACCACAGATACGCAGTATTTT. Protein product: CASSSFSGRATTDTQYF. Combining the CDR3 with reference TRBV11-2 and TRBJ2-3 gives the whole variable domain EAGVAQSPRYKIIEKRQSVAFWCNPISGHATLYWYQQILGQGPKLLIQFQNNGVVDDSQLPKDRFSAERLKGVDSTLKIQPAKLEDSAVYLCASSSFSGRATTDTQYFGPGTRLTVL.

The V and J genes are TRBV6-5 and TRBJ2-7, with 11 bases that match TRBD2. With V trimmed by 0 bases and J by 0 bases, 4 bases remained unmatched. Germline loops: CDR1 MNHEY, CDR2 SVGAGI. The CDR3 length is 17 residues. The CDR3 here is CASSYSSSGRFSYEQYF. In DNA form, the CDR3 reads TGTGCCAGCAGTTACTCCTCTAGCGGGAGGTTCTCCTACGAGCAGTACTTC.

This clonotype occurred many times. The CDR3 DNA reads as TGCGCCAGCAGCTTGGACGTGGGGCGAGGGGAGACCCAGTACTTC. Translation: CASSLDVGRGETQYF. The chain couples TRBV5-1 to TRBJ2-5; D tentatively reads TRBD1 or TRBD2 (5 bases each). V lost 0 bases, J lost 5 bases, and 14 bases lay in between. CDR1 and CDR2 from the germline V gene are SGHRS and YFSETQ. This CDR3 is built from 15 residues.

The chain carries TRBV6-2 or TRBV6-3 and TRBJ2-1, with TRBD2 matching 7 bases. V lost 0 bases to trimming and J lost 2 bases; unmatched junction nucleotides: 4. CDR3 length: 16 residues. Germline V gene data show CDR1 as MNHEY and CDR2 as SVGEGT. This CDR3 reads CASSYSTREPYNEQFF. CDR3 in DNA: TGTGCCAGCAGTTACTCGACGCGGGAGCCCTACAATGAGCAGTTCTTC.

This clonotype was counted many times. The chain has TRBV19 and TRBJ2-1, with 9 bases that match TRBD2. The CDR3 length is 15 residues. With V trimmed by 3 bases and J by 2 bases, 2 bases remained unmatched. Looked up from germline, CDR1 is LNHDA and CDR2 is SQIVND (reference sequence). CDR3 sequence: CASSIPSGAYNEQFF. The CDR3 DNA sequence: TGTGCCAGTAGTATCCCTAGCGGGGCCTACAATGAGCAGTTCTTC.

The chain joins TRBV6-5 to TRBJ1-1; 7 bases line up with TRBD1. This CDR3 region has 12 residues. Unmatched junction bases numbered 7, after V lost 5 bases and J lost 10 bases. Per the germline V gene, CDR1 is MNHEY and CDR2 is SVGAGI. CDR3 DNA sequence: TGTGCCAGCAGTAAGGACAGGTTGGTAGCTTTCTTT. As protein: CASSKDRLVAFF.

This clonotype was counted many times. The V call is TRBV5-1, the J call TRBJ2-7, with no clear D. V lost 3 bases and J 3 bases, leaving 7 bases between the germline ends. This CDR3 contains 12 residues. The germline V gene has CDR1 SGHRS and CDR2 YFSETQ. The DNA of the CDR3 is TGCGCCAGCAGCTCTACCTACTACGAGCAGTACTTC. It codes for CASSSTYYEQYF.